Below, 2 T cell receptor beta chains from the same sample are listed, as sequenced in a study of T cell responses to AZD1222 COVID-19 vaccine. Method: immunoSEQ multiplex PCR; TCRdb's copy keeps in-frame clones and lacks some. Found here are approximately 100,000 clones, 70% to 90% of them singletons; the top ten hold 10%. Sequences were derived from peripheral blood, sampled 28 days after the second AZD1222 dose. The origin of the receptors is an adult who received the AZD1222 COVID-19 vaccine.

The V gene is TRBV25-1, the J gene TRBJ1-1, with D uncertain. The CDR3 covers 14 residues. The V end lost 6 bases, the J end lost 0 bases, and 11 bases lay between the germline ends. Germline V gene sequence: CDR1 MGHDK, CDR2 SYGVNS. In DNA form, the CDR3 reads TGTGCCAGCAGCACCGCGCGGTTGAACACTGAAGCTTTCTTT. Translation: CASSTARLNTEAFF.

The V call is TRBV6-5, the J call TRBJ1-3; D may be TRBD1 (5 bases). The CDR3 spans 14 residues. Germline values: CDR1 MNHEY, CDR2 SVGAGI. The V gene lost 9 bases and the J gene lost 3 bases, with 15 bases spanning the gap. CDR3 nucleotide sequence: TGTGCCAGTATCCGAGGGGAAGGTGGAAACACCATATATTTT. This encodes CASIRGEGGNTIYF.